These 29 T cell receptor beta chains came from one sample sequenced in a study of T cells after yellow fever vaccination. TCRdb passed the 5' RACE reads through MiXCR, listing each CDR3 protein once. The sample has 150,000 to 200,000 distinct CDR3 sequences, approximately 6.2% seen once. The source was CD4+ T cells sorted from PBMCs, collected on the day of the first yellow fever vaccination. These receptors were obtained from a man aged 18 to 35 who received the YFV17D yellow fever vaccine.

This clonotype has a count of ten or more. The chain has TRBV5-1 and TRBJ1-1; TRBD1 is a possible D gene (5 bases). V was pared by 0 bases and J by 1 base, with 13 bases between. Germline CDR1 and CDR2: SGHRS and YFSETQ. This CDR3 region has 16 residues. CDR3 in amino acids: CASSLAQGIENTEAFF. For the CDR3, the DNA is TGCGCCAGCAGCTTGGCTCAGGGTATCGAGAACACTGAAGCTTTCTTT.

This clonotype appeared a few times. The CDR3 bases are TGTGCCAGTAAATTGGAGGGGGGAACGAACACCGGGGAGCTGTTTTTT. It encodes CASKLEGGTNTGELFF. The chain links TRBV19 to TRBJ2-2, with D possibly being TRBD1 or TRBD2 (6 bases each). CDR1 LNHDA and CDR2 SQIVND come from the germline V gene (reference sequence). CDR3 length equals 16 residues. V lost 7 bases, J lost 0 bases, and 15 bases lay in between.

This clonotype was seen ten or more times. J is TRBJ1-1 and V is TRBV29-1; 7 bases fit TRBD1. Per the germline V gene, CDR1 is SQVTM and CDR2 is ANQGSEA. The CDR3 has 13 residues. V lost 4 bases and J lost 3; bases outside the gene matches: 5. The DNA of the CDR3 is TGCAGCGTTGTGGGGACAGATTACACTGAAGCTTTCTTT. Translation: CSVVGTDYTEAFF.

This clonotype has only a few counts. V is TRBV6-1 and J is TRBJ1-2; 8 nucleotides match TRBD1. CDR3 length: 13 residues. The V gene end was trimmed by 6 bases and the J gene end by 3 bases; junction bases not matched to a gene: 3. Germline V gene lookup returns CDR1 MNHNS and CDR2 SASEGT. The CDR3 spells CASRLTGDYGYTF. In DNA form, the CDR3 reads TGTGCCAGCAGGCTGACAGGGGACTATGGCTACACCTTC.

There are many counts of this clonotype. This chain connects TRBV6-1 to TRBJ2-1; D possibly matches TRBD1 or TRBD2 (7 bases each). The CDR3 is 14 amino acids. The germline gives CDR1 MNHNS, CDR2 SASEGT. With 7 bases removed from V and 13 bases from J, the gap between germline ends came to 23 bases. The CDR3 loop reads CASTPRGEGAEQFF. In DNA, the CDR3 is TGTGCCAGCACTCCCAGAGGGGAGGGGGCGGAACAGTTCTTC.

This clonotype has a count of ten or more. The rearrangement joins TRBV7-2 to TRBJ2-1; D is possibly TRBD1 (6 bases). V gave up 2 bases and J gave up 0 bases, with 11 bases separating them. CDR3 length: 16 amino acids. Looked up from germline, CDR1 is SGHTA and CDR2 is FQGNSA. This CDR3 reads CASSLRGSSSYNEQFF. The CDR3 coding sequence is TGTGCCAGCAGCTTAAGGGGGTCCAGCTCCTACAATGAGCAGTTCTTC.

This clonotype has a count of ten or more. The chain links TRBV27 to TRBJ2-2; D might be TRBD1 (5 bases). Trimming removed 8 bases from V and 2 bases from J, with 15 bases in between. Germline V gene lookup returns CDR1 MNHEY and CDR2 SMNVEV (reference sequence). The CDR3 runs 15 residues. The CDR3 protein is CASSRNDRNTGELFF. CDR3 in DNA: TGTGCCAGCTCCAGAAATGACAGAAACACCGGGGAGCTGTTTTTT.

The chain employs TRBV15 and TRBJ2-3; possible D gene TRBD2, 5 bases. The CDR3 is made up of 13 amino acids. CDR1 and CDR2 (germline): LNHNV, YYDKDF (reference sequence). Trimming shortened V by 6 bases and J by 2 bases, and 9 bases separated the two germline ends. The CDR3 reads CATRGAATDTQYF. The DNA for the CDR3 is TGTGCCACCAGAGGAGCGGCCACAGATACGCAGTATTTT.

This clonotype was seen just once. A much larger clone lies a single base off, so this may be a read error. V usage is TRBV6-2 or TRBV6-3 and J usage is TRBJ2-1; 12 bases align to TRBD2. The CDR3 runs to 19 residues. Germline CDR1 MNHEY, CDR2 SVGEGT. CDR3 coding DNA: TGTGCCCGCAGTTATCGGACTAGCGGGACCTTGATCTCCTACAATGAGCAGTTCTTC. It is translated as CARSYRTSGTLISYNEQFF.

This clonotype was picked up a small number of times. This chain connects TRBV11-2 to TRBJ2-7; perhaps TRBD2 as D (6 bases). CDR1 SGHAT and CDR2 FQNNGV come from the germline V gene. The V and J ends lost 5 bases and 1 base respectively, with 12 bases between them. The CDR3 has 14 residues. The CDR3: CASSPNRGSYEQYF. In DNA, the CDR3 is TGTGCCAGCAGCCCCAATCGGGGGTCCTACGAGCAGTACTTC.

In its sample, this clonotype was seen many times. The V call is TRBV27, the J call TRBJ2-1; 8 bases agree with TRBD2. The ends lost 7 bases at V and 9 bases at J; junction bases unmatched: 20. Germline CDR1 is MNHEY and CDR2 is SMNVEV (reference sequence). The CDR3 has 17 amino acids. The chain's CDR3 is CASTGERGLAVLTEQFF. As DNA, the CDR3 is TGTGCCAGCACCGGGGAGCGGGGGCTAGCGGTTCTCACTGAGCAGTTCTTC.

This clonotype has ten or more counts. The chain couples TRBV28 to TRBJ2-3, with a tentative D call TRBD2 (6 bases). This CDR3 comprises 14 residues. CDR1 and CDR2 (germline): MDHEN, SYDVKM. V lost 2 bases and J lost 4, with 10 bases in between. CDR3 sequence reads: CASSLGGSADTQYF. The DNA for the CDR3 is TGTGCCAGCAGTTTAGGGGGGTCCGCAGATACGCAGTATTTT.

This sequence joins TRBV5-1 and TRBJ1-4; tentative D call: TRBD1 (5 bases). The V end lost 0 bases, the J end lost 7 bases, and 22 bases lay between the germline ends. CDR1 and CDR2 (germline): SGHRS, YFSETQ. This CDR3 is built from 18 residues. CDR3 DNA sequence: TGCGCCAGCAGCTTGGTTCCCAGGGTATCTATAGGCAGTGAAAAACTGTTTTTT. Amino acid sequence: CASSLVPRVSIGSEKLFF. Full variable domain (missing parts from reference TRBV5-1 and TRBJ1-4): KAGVTQTPRYLIKTRGQQVTLSCSPISGHRSVSWYQQTPGQGLQFLFEYFSETQRNKGNFPGRFSGRQFSNSRSEMNVSTLELGDSALYLCASSLVPRVSIGSEKLFFGSGTQLSVL.

This clonotype was recorded at least ten times. The rearrangement uses TRBV5-1 and TRBJ2-5, with TRBD1 matching 7 bases. Trimming cost V 4 bases and J 0 bases; bases outside gene matches: 9. In germline, CDR1 is SGHRS, CDR2 YFSETQ. The CDR3 loop spans 16 amino acids. CDR3 coding DNA: TGCGCCAGCAGCCTCCTAGGCAGGGGGAACCAAGAGACCCAGTACTTC. As protein: CASSLLGRGNQETQYF.

This clonotype showed up many times. This sequence joins TRBV7-2 and TRBJ2-1; the match to TRBD2 covers 10 bases. Germline V lookup: CDR1 SGHTA, CDR2 FQGNSA. The CDR3 loop spans 15 amino acids. The trim removed 3 bases at V and 7 bases at J, leaving 6 bases unmatched. Here the CDR3 DNA reads TGTGCCAGCAGCTTTCGGAGCGGGGGGGAAAATGAGCAGTTCTTC. Its translation: CASSFRSGGENEQFF.

This clonotype was seen a handful of times. The rearrangement uses TRBV4-1 and TRBJ1-3; D gene unclear. The CDR3 sequence is 13 residues long. Trimming removed 1 base at V and 4 bases at J, with 5 bases between. Germline-derived CDR1 and CDR2 are MGHRA and YSYEKL. CDR3 sequence reads: CASSQVQGNTIYF. In DNA form, the CDR3 reads TGCGCCAGCAGCCAAGTACAGGGAAACACCATATATTTT.

This clonotype was found a few times. CDR3 loop: CSGLDGRSGNTIYF. CDR3 DNA: TGCAGTGGTCTGGACGGTCGCTCTGGAAACACCATATATTTT. This rearrangement joins TRBV20-1 to TRBJ1-3, with D unresolved. Per the germline V gene, CDR1 is DFQATT and CDR2 is SNEGSKA (reference sequence). The V and J ends lost 7 bases and 0 bases respectively, with 13 bases between them. This CDR3 has 14 residues.

This clonotype was counted a few times. This chain uses TRBV7-2 with TRBJ2-3; 8 positions match TRBD2. CDR3 length: 15 residues. V shed 2 bases and J 0 bases; nucleotides not matched to a gene: 1. Germline V gene sequence: CDR1 SGHTA, CDR2 FQGNSA. The CDR3 reads CASSLQRGSTDTQYF. In nucleotides, the CDR3 is TGTGCCAGCAGCTTACAGCGGGGGAGCACAGATACGCAGTATTTT.

This clonotype was detected ten times or more. This chain joins TRBV7-2 and TRBJ2-2; D gene unclear. Germline CDR1 and CDR2: SGHTA and FQGNSA. The CDR3 has 15 amino acids. The V end was cut by 1 base, the J end by 2 bases, with 8 bases between. The CDR3 loop is CASSLVLGNTGELFF. The CDR3, as DNA: TGTGCCAGCAGCTTAGTATTGGGTAACACCGGGGAGCTGTTTTTT.

This clonotype came up many times. The chain combines TRBV12-3 or TRBV12-4 with TRBJ1-5; possible D gene TRBD1, 6 bases. V shed 4 bases and J shed 10 bases, with 17 bases lying between them. The CDR3 has 14 amino acids. The DNA for the CDR3 is TGTGCCAGCAGTTCCTCGAGGGGGGACGGCCCCCAGCATTTT. It codes for CASSSSRGDGPQHF.

This clonotype appeared a few times. J is TRBJ1-6 and V is TRBV25-1; no reliable D call. Germline-derived CDR1 and CDR2 are MGHDK and SYGVNS. This CDR3 contains 14 residues. V was pared by 4 bases and J by 2 bases, with 6 bases between. CDR3 bases: TGTGCCAGCAGTGCAGCCCCCTATAATTCACCCCTCCACTTT. Encoded protein: CASSAAPYNSPLHF. The full variable domain, completed using reference TRBV25-1 and TRBJ1-6, is EADIYQTPRYLVIGTGKKITLECSQTMGHDKMYWYQQDPGMELHLIHYSYGVNSTEKGDLSSESTVSRIRTEHFPLTLESARPSHTSQYLCASSAAPYNSPLHFGNGTRLTVT.

The chain carries TRBV20-1 and TRBJ2-1; TRBD2 is a possible D gene (7 bases). Deletions cut 2 bases from V and 5 bases from J, with 16 bases between. CDR1 and CDR2 from the germline V gene are DFQATT and SNEGSKA (reference sequence). The CDR3 runs 15 residues. CDR3 amino acids: CSARNSAGADNEQFF. The CDR3 nucleotides are TGCAGTGCTAGAAATTCGGCGGGGGCCGACAATGAGCAGTTCTTC.

A few counts support this clonotype. The rearrangement links TRBV4-3 to TRBJ2-3; TRBD1 matches at 8 bases. Germline CDR1 and CDR2: LGHNA and YSLEER. The ends lost 0 bases at V and 0 bases at J; junction bases unmatched: 8. The CDR3 consists of 18 residues. CDR3 in DNA: TGCGCCAGCAGCCAAGATTGGGCCGGGACAGGCAGCACAGATACGCAGTATTTT. It encodes CASSQDWAGTGSTDTQYF.

Comment on this clonotype: The junction differs from germline at one of its ends, possibly a read error. This chain joins TRBV5-1 and TRBJ1-4; D unclear. Germline CDR1 SGHRS, CDR2 YFSETQ. CDR3 length: 14 amino acids. CDR3 sequence (DNA): TGCACCAGCAGCTCCTCATCAACTAATGAAAAACTGTTTTTT. This translates into CTSSSSSTNEKLFF.

This clonotype was detected only a few times. The CDR3 region is CASSQSTSNGDLKANVLTF. CDR3 in DNA: TGCGCCAGCAGTCAATCGACCTCAAACGGGGACCTCAAGGCCAACGTCCTGACTTTC. This sequence joins TRBV23-1 and TRBJ2-6; D is possibly TRBD1 or TRBD2 (5 bases each). TRBV23-1 is an open reading frame, and its role is uncertain. This CDR3 region has 19 residues. Trimming removed 0 bases at V and 6 bases at J, with 21 bases between.

This chain joins TRBV5-1 and TRBJ1-4; D gene uncertain. From germline, CDR1 is SGHRS and CDR2 YFSETQ. The CDR3 runs 15 residues. Trimming took 0 bases from V and 6 from J, leaving 12 bases between them. Written as DNA, the CDR3 is TGCGCCAGCAGCTTGGCATCCGGACTGGATGAAAAACTGTTTTTT. Protein: CASSLASGLDEKLFF.

This clonotype was counted at least ten times. This chain connects TRBV12-3 or TRBV12-4 to TRBJ2-3; TRBD2 is a possible D gene (6 bases). Trimming took off 6 bases at V and 3 bases at J, with 16 bases between the two ends. This CDR3 contains 15 residues. The CDR3 loop reads CASSPPRGRTDTQYF. The CDR3 nucleotides are TGTGCCAGCAGCCCCCCGCGGGGACGTACAGATACGCAGTATTTT.

This clonotype came up many times. The chain couples TRBV4-3 to TRBJ2-1, with 9 bases that match TRBD1. The V and J ends lost 8 bases and 6 bases, in that order; junction bases with no gene match: 11. CDR1 is LGHNA and CDR2 is YSLEER in the germline V gene. The CDR3 spans 15 residues. DNA of the CDR3: TGCGCCAGCGGGCCGTTGGGACAGGGAGGCAATGAGCAGTTCTTC. It is translated as CASGPLGQGGNEQFF.

The sample holds many counts of this clonotype. The J gene is TRBJ2-1, the V gene TRBV5-6, with D possibly matching TRBD1 (5 bases). The CDR3 runs to 14 residues. Trimming left V 6 bases short and J 7 bases short, with 17 bases between. Germline assignment: CDR1 SGHDT and CDR2 YYEEEE. CDR3 loop: CASNPRGRKNEQFF. For the CDR3, the DNA is TGTGCCAGCAACCCAAGGGGTCGAAAAAATGAGCAGTTCTTC.